This TCR beta chain appears in the sequencing data of a study of T cell responses to AZD1222 COVID-19 vaccine. Points on this clone: Its antigen is not identified.

The study's findings and limits: Epitopes outside B.1.351 and B.1.1.7 mutated regions reportedly drew nearly half of spike TCRs.

CDR1 and CDR2 (germline): SGHRS, YFSETQ. The CDR3 has 14 amino acids. The junction had 3 bases not matched to a gene; V was cut back by 4 bases and J by 2 bases. Produced via immunoSEQ multiplex PCR; TCRdb's table is partial and in-frame only. The table includes 120,000 to 150,000 clones, about 93% detected once. The genes are TRBV5-1 and TRBJ1-3; the match to TRBD1 covers 7 bases. Sequencing used peripheral blood, obtained on day 0 of AZD1222 vaccination. The TCR sequence derives from an adult in good health. CDR3 protein: CASSKQGTGNTIYF. The CDR3 DNA is TGCGCCAGCAGCAAACAGGGGACTGGAAACACCATATATTTT.